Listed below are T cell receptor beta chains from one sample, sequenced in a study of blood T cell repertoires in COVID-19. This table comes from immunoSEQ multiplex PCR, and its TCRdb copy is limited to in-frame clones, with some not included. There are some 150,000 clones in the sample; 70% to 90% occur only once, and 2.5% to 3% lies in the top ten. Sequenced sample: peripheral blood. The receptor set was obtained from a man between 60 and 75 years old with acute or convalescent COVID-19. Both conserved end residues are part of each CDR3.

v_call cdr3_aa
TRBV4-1 CASSRGQGARPEAFF
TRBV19 CASSSGTGASYEQYF
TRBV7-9 CASSLGERREKLFF
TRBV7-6 CASSNQGYEQYF
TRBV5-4 CASSLGAGTVNTEAFF
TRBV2 CASKRQRNSNQPQHF
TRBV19 CASSIEATSGNTEAFF
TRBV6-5 CASKAGESQPQHF
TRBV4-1 CASSQDDAASTDTQYF
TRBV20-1 CSASTMLSNQPQHF
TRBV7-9 CASSLIQGRSYEQYF
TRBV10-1 CASLFESKGHPTYGYTF
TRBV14 CASSPPGGTEAFF
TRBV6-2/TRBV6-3 CASSRSGGETQYF
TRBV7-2 CASSSRRDTGELFF
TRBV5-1 CASSLAMQGFEQFF
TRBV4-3 CASSHPGTGNEQFF
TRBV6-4 CASSDSISRRTPNTEAFF
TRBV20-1 CSMSRSGELFF
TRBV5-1 CASSWPSWTGTEGELFF
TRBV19 CASSPRLTPPLHF
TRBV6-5 CASSIHRGANTEAFF
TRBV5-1 CASTNPGQGTEAFF
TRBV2 CASSEVGQLVGPQHF
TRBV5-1 CASSILTGTGELFF
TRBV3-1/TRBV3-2 CASSQRKIREDTQYF
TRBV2 CASSASENSPLHF
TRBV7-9 CASSPTGQGIETQYF
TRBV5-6 CASSLGSGTDTQYF
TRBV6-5 CASSVRDRENEKLFF
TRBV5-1 CASSQGTGGSGYTF
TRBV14 CASSQERGGAQYF
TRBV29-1 CSDYRTGSGYGYTF
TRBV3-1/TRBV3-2 CASSRGSAEAFF
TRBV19 CASSGAGYYGYTF
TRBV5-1 CASSLGAGGISSTDTQYF
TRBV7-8 CASSLSLAINEQFF
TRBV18 CASSPRGLTTEAFF
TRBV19 CASSGQGRMVQPQHF
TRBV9 CASSVTSGSTDTQYF
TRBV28 CASSGSGQGVEQYF
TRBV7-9 CASSEGQGRNEKLFF
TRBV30 CAWTPGQGPQYF
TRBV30 CAWSVRQNQPQHF
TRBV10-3 CAISATEAYGYTF
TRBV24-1 CATRGQGFDTQYF
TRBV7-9 CASSSPTGQAFF
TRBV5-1 CASSLAGETDTQYF
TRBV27 CASSPRRDRVLEQYF
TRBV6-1 CASSETGGWSADTQYF
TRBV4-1 CASSLGLSGYGYTF
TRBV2 CASRKGTVTYEQYF